This TCR beta chain was documented in a study of control samples from healthy donors and cancer patients. Generated by immunoSEQ multiplex PCR, the TCRdb table keeps only in-frame clones and is missing some. The table lists tens of thousands of clones, more than 80% of them singletons, with less than 15% in the top ten. The sample taken for sequencing was blood. The receptor was derived from a man between 50 and 59 years old in good health.

CDR3 sequence reads: CASMVSSRGYTF. Here the CDR3 DNA reads TGTGCCAGCATGGTTTCCAGCAGGGGCTACACCTTC. The chain joins TRBV2 to TRBJ1-2; D gene ambiguous. CDR3 length equals 12 residues. Deletions cut 7 bases from V and 8 bases from J, with 14 bases between. Per the germline V gene, CDR1 is SNHLY and CDR2 is FYNNEI.